This T cell receptor (beta chain) was retrieved from a study of OX40 agonist ivuxolimab in advanced cancers. Study context: Of mixed ages from about 23 to 90 and averaging roughly 64 years, the group was about 80% male. Broader study findings: CD4+ and CD8+ blood T cells expanded clonally by week 6 at 0.1 to 3.0 mg/kg.

Germline values: CDR1 SNHLY, CDR2 FYNNEI. Trimming took 4 bases from V and 8 from J, leaving 12 bases between them. This CDR3 has 13 residues. Concerning this clone itself: What it binds is not known.

Profiled with immunoSEQ multiplex PCR; TCRdb holds only in-frame clones, not every one. The sample yields 50,000 to 60,000 clones, around nine tenths seen once. The sequence was collected from an adult with an advanced solid tumor such as melanoma, head and neck, liver or kidney cancer. The sample here was CD4+ or CD8+ T cells sorted from blood, taken in a trial of the OX40 agonist ivuxolimab. V usage is TRBV2 and J usage is TRBJ2-1; D perhaps matches TRBD2 (6 bases). CDR3 nucleotides: TGTGCCAGCAGTGCCCGACTAGTTGATGAGCAGTTCTTC. This encodes CASSARLVDEQFF. Combining the CDR3 with reference TRBV2 and TRBJ2-1 gives the whole variable domain EPEVTQTPSHQVTQMGQEVILRCVPISNHLYFYWYRQILGQKVEFLVSFYNNEISEKSEIFDDQFSVERPDGSNFTLKIRSTKLEDSAMYFCASSARLVDEQFFGPGTRLTVL.